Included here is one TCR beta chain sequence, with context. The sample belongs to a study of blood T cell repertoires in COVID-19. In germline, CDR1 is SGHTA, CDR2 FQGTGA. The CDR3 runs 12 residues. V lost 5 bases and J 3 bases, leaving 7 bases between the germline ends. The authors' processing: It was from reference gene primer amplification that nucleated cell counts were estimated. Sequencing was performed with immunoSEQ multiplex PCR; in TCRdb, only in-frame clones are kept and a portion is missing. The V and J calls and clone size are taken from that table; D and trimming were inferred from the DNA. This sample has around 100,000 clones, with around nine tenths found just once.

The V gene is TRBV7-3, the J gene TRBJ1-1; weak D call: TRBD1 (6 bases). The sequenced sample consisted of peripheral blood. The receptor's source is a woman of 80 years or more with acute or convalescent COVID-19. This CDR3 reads CASSGQYTEAFF. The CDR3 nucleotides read TGTGCCAGCAGCGGACAGTACACTGAAGCTTTCTTT.